A selection of T cell receptor beta chains follows, all from one sample in a study of T cell changes during pregnancy in multiple sclerosis. TCRdb keeps only in-frame clones here, not all; method: immunoSEQ multiplex PCR. The sample carries 60,000 or so clones, 90% recorded once. Here the sequenced sample was peripheral blood, taken in the second trimester of pregnancy. These receptors were taken from a female donor in good health, enrolled as a control in a pregnancy study. CDR3s include the opening cysteine and the closing phenylalanine or tryptophan. Each record gives: clone size, D gene, V gene, J gene, CDR3 DNA, CDR3 protein. D genes are given only for firm matches. Not all rows give a size; the values are once, few, many and, for expanded clones, a class.

size: once
D: .
V: TRBV7-2
J: TRBJ1-3
DNA: TGTGCCAGCAGGCCGACCGGGTCCTCTGGAAACACCATATATTTT
CDR3: CASRPTGSSGNTIYF

size: once
D: TRBD1
V: TRBV5-1
J: TRBJ1-1
DNA: TGCGCCAGCAGCTTGATGCCCGGGACAGGGGGAGACACTGAAGCTTTCTTT
CDR3: CASSLMPGTGGDTEAFF

size: .
D: TRBD1
V: TRBV30
J: TRBJ1-2
DNA: TGTGCCTTCCGACAGGGAGGATATGGCTACACCTTC
CDR3: CAFRQGGYGYTF

size: .
D: .
V: TRBV15
J: TRBJ2-2
DNA: TGTGCCACCAGCAGTGCCGACAGGAACACCGGGGAGCTGTTTTTT
CDR3: CATSSADRNTGELFF

size: .
D: .
V: TRBV7-8
J: TRBJ2-7
DNA: TGTGCCAGCAGCTTAGTTCTAATGTACGAGCAGTACTTC
CDR3: CASSLVLMYEQYF

size: .
D: TRBD1
V: TRBV5-4
J: TRBJ2-5
DNA: TGTGCCAGCAGCTCGGGACAGGGCCAAGAGACCCAGTACTTC
CDR3: CASSSGQGQETQYF

size: once
D: .
V: TRBV6-1
J: TRBJ2-1
DNA: TGTGCCAGCAGTGAAGCGCCCGGACTGTACAATGAGCAGTTCTTC
CDR3: CASSEAPGLYNEQFF

size: .
D: TRBD1
V: TRBV15
J: TRBJ2-3
DNA: TGTGCCACCAGCAGGGACAGGGGAATCGGCACAGATACGCAGTATTTT
CDR3: CATSRDRGIGTDTQYF

size: .
D: TRBD2
V: TRBV5-1
J: TRBJ2-2
DNA: TGCGCCAGCACCAACCCGACTAGCGGGAGGGCCGGGGAGCTGTTTTTT
CDR3: CASTNPTSGRAGELFF

size: .
D: .
V: TRBV5-1
J: TRBJ1-1
DNA: TGCGCCAGCAGCCTGGATTTACGGGGGACTGAAGCTTTCTTT
CDR3: CASSLDLRGTEAFF

size: .
D: .
V: TRBV19
J: TRBJ2-1
DNA: TGTGCCAGTAGTATTGGCCTGGGGCGACCCTCCTACAATGAGCAGTTCTTC
CDR3: CASSIGLGRPSYNEQFF

size: .
D: TRBD1
V: TRBV7-6
J: TRBJ2-1
DNA: TGTGCCAGCAGCCCTCAGGGACAGGCTAACGATGAGCAGTTCTTC
CDR3: CASSPQGQANDEQFF

size: .
D: .
V: TRBV5-1
J: TRBJ1-3
DNA: TGCGCCAGCAGCTTGGCCGGGGGGCATGGAAACACCATATATTTT
CDR3: CASSLAGGHGNTIYF

size: .
D: .
V: TRBV28
J: TRBJ2-7
DNA: TGTGCCAGCAGGACAAGGAACTCCTACGAGCAGTACTTC
CDR3: CASRTRNSYEQYF

size: once
D: TRBD2
V: TRBV19
J: TRBJ2-7
DNA: TGTGCCACCCGGGGGGGAAAAGGAACCCACTACGAGCAGTACTTC
CDR3: CATRGGKGTHYEQYF

size: .
D: .
V: TRBV29-1
J: TRBJ2-1
DNA: TGCAGCGTTGAGGGGAGCTCCTACAATGAGCAGTTCTTC
CDR3: CSVEGSSYNEQFF

size: .
D: TRBD1
V: TRBV7-3
J: TRBJ1-6
DNA: TGTGCCAGCAGCCCCGGACAGGGTAGTTCACCCCTCCACTTT
CDR3: CASSPGQGSSPLHF

size: .
D: TRBD1
V: TRBV18
J: TRBJ2-5
DNA: TGTGCCAGCTCACCACGACAGGGGGAGACCCAGTACTTC
CDR3: CASSPRQGETQYF

size: .
D: TRBD1
V: TRBV19
J: TRBJ1-1
DNA: TGTGCCAGTAGTTGGGACAGGGGAATCACTGAAGCTTTCTTT
CDR3: CASSWDRGITEAFF

size: .
D: TRBD1
V: TRBV19
J: TRBJ1-1
DNA: TGTGCCAGTAGCCCGGGACAGTTAGTTATTGACGTAATGGCAGAAGCTTTCTTT
CDR3: CASSPGQLVIDVMAEAFF

size: .
D: .
V: TRBV6-5
J: TRBJ1-5
DNA: TGTGCCAGCAGGGCCGGGGTCAATCAGCCCCAGCATTTT
CDR3: CASRAGVNQPQHF

size: .
D: .
V: TRBV6-5
J: TRBJ1-5
DNA: TGTGCCAGCAGTTCACAGACAGACCGGATTCAGCCCCAGCATTTT
CDR3: CASSSQTDRIQPQHF

size: .
D: .
V: TRBV13
J: TRBJ1-4
DNA: TGTGCCAGCAGCTCTCAGGGGCAGGGGAATGAAAAACTGTTTTTT
CDR3: CASSSQGQGNEKLFF

size: .
D: TRBD2
V: TRBV4-1
J: TRBJ2-7
DNA: TGCGCCAGCAGCCGACTAGCGGGGACGGGCGAGCAGTACTTC
CDR3: CASSRLAGTGEQYF

size: .
D: .
V: TRBV5-6
J: TRBJ2-1
DNA: TGTGCCAGTAATCGCGGGTTCTGGGGGGACAATGAGCAGTTCTTC
CDR3: CASNRGFWGDNEQFF

size: once
D: TRBD2
V: TRBV6-4
J: TRBJ2-2
DNA: TGTGCCAGCAGTGACTGTGGGAGGGTCACCGGGGAGCTGTTTTTT
CDR3: CASSDCGRVTGELFF